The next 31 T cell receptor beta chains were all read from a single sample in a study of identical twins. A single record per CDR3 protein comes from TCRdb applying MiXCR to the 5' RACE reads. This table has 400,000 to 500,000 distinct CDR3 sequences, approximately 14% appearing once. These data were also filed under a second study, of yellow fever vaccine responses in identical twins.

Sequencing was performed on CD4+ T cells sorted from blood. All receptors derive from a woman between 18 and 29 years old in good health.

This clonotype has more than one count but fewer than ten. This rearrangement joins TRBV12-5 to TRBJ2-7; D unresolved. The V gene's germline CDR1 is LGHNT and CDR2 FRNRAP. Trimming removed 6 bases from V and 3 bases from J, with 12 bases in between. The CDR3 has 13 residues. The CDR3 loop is CASGLDGGYEQYF. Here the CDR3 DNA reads TGTGCTAGTGGCCTGGATGGTGGCTACGAGCAGTACTTC.

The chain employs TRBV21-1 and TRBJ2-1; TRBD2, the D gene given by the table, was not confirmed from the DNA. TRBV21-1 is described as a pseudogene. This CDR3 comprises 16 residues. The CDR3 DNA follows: TGTGCCAGCAGCAAAGGACTAGCGGGGAGCTACAATGAGCAGTTCTTC. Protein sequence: CASSKGLAGSYNEQFF.

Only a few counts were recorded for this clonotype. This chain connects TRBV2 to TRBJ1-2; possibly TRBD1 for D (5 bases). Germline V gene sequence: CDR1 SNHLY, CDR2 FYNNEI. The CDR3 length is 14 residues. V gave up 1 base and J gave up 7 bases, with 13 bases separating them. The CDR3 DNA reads TGTGCCAGCAGTGAAGAGGCAGGGCCCCGTGGCTACACCTTC. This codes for CASSEEAGPRGYTF.

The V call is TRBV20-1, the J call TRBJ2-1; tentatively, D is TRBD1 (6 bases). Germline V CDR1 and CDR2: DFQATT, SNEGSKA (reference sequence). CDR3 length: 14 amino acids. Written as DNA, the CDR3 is TGCAGCAAAATCGTTCCAGGGGAGTTAAATGAGCAGTTCTTC. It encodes CSKIVPGELNEQFF.

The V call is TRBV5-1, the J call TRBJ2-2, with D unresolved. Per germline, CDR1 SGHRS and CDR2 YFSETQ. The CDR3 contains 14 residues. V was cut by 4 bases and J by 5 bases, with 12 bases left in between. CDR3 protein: CASSANTMTGELFF. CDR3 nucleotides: TGCGCCAGCAGCGCTAATACTATGACCGGGGAGCTGTTTTTT.

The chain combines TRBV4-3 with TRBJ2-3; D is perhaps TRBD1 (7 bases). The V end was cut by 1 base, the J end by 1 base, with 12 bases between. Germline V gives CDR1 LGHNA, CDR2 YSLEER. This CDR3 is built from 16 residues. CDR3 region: CASSQVGGQGTDTQYF. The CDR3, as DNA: TGCGCCAGCAGCCAAGTGGGAGGACAGGGCACAGATACGCAGTATTTT.

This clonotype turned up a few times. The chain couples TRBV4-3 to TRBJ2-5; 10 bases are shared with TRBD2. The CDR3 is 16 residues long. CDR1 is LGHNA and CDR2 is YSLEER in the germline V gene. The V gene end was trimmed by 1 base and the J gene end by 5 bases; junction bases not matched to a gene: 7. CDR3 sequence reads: CASSQGASGSGETQYF. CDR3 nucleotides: TGCGCCAGCAGCCAAGGGGCTAGCGGGAGTGGGGAGACCCAGTACTTC.

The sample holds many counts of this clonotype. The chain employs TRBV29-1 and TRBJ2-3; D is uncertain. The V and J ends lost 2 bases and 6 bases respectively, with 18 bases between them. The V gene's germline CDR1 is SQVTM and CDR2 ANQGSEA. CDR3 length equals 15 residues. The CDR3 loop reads CSVENDDTPEDTQYF. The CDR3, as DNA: TGCAGCGTTGAAAATGACGACACTCCGGAGGATACGCAGTATTTT.

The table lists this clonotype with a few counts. The CDR3 loop is CASSEWGGAGANVLTF. CDR3 bases: TGTGCCAGCAGTGAATGGGGGGGGGCTGGGGCCAACGTCCTGACTTTC. The genes are TRBV25-1 and TRBJ2-6; 7 bases map to TRBD2. The CDR3 consists of 16 residues. Germline V lookup: CDR1 MGHDK, CDR2 SYGVNS. The V gene end was trimmed by 1 base and the J gene end by 2 bases; junction bases not matched to a gene: 2.

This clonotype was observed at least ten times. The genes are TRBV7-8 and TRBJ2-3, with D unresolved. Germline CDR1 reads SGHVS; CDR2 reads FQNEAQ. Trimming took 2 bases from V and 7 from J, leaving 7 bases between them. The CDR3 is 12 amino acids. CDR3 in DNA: TGTGCCAGCAGCTTATCAGGACATACGCAGTATTTT. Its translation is CASSLSGHTQYF.

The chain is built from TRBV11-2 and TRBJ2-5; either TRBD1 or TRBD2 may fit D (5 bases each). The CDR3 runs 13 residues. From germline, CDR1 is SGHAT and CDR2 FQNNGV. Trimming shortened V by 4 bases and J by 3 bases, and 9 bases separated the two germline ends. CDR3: CASSSGLKETQYF. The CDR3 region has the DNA TGTGCCAGCAGCTCGGGGCTTAAAGAGACCCAGTACTTC.

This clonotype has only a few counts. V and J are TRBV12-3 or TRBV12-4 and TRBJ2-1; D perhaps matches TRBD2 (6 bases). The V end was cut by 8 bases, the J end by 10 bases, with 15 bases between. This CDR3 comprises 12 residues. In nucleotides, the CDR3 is TGTGCCAGCGTGAGTAGCGGAGTAGAGCAGTTCTTC. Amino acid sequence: CASVSSGVEQFF.

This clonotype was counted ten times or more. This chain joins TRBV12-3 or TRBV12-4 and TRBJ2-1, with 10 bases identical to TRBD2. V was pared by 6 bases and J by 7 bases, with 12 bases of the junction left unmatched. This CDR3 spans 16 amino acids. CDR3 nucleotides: TGTGCCAGCAGCCTTATCGTTAGCGGGAGGAGAAATGAGCAGTTCTTC. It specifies CASSLIVSGRRNEQFF.

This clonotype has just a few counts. The CDR3 protein is CASSLAGVNGEQYF. In nucleotides, the CDR3 is TGCGCCAGCAGCTTGGCGGGAGTTAACGGCGAGCAGTACTTC. The chain uses TRBV5-1 and TRBJ2-7; D possibly corresponds to TRBD2 (6 bases). CDR3 length: 14 residues. Germline V gene data show CDR1 as SGHRS and CDR2 as YFSETQ. Trimming left V 0 bases short and J 6 bases short, with 13 bases between.

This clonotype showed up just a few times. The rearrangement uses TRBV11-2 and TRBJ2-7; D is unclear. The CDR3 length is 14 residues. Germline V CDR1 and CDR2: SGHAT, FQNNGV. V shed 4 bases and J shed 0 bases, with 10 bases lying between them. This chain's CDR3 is CASSYGRTSYEQYF. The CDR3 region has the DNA TGTGCCAGCAGCTATGGACGGACCTCCTACGAGCAGTACTTC.

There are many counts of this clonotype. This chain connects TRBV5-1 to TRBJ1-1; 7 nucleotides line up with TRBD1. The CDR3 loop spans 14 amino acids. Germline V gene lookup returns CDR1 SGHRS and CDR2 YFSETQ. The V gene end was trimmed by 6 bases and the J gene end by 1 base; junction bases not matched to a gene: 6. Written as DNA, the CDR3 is TGCGCCAGCACTGACCAGGGGGGGAACACTGAAGCTTTCTTT. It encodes CASTDQGGNTEAFF.

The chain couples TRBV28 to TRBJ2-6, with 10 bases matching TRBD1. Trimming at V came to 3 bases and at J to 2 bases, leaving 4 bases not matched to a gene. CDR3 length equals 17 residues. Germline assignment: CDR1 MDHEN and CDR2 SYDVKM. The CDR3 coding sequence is TGTGCCAGCAGTTTGCGGGACAGGGGTGCTGGGGCCAACGTCCTGACTTTC. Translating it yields CASSLRDRGAGANVLTF.

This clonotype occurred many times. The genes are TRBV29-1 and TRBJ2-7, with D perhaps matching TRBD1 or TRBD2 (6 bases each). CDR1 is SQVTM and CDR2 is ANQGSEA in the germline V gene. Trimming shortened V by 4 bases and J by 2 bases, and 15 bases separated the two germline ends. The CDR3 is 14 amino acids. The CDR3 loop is CSVARGTSTYEQYF. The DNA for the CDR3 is TGCAGCGTTGCTCGCGGGACAAGTACCTACGAGCAGTACTTC.

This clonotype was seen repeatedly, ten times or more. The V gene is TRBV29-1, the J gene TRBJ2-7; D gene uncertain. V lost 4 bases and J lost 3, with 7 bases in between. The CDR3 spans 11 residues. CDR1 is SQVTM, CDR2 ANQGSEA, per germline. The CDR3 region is CSVVKIYEQYF. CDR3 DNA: TGCAGCGTTGTAAAAATCTACGAGCAGTACTTC.

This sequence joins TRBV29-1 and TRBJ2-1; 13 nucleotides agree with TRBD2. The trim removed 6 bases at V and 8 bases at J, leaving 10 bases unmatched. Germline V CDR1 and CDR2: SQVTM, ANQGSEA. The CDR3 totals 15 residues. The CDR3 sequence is CSVKTSGGAIDEQFF. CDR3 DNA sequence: TGCAGCGTGAAAACTAGCGGGGGGGCCATAGATGAGCAGTTCTTC.

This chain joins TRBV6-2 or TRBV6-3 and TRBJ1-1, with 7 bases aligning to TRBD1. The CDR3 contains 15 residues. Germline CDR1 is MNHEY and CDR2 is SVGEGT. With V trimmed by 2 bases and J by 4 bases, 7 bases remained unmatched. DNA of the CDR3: TGTGCCAGCAGTTACAGGAGGGGGCTGGCCACTGAAGCTTTCTTT. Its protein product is CASSYRRGLATEAFF.

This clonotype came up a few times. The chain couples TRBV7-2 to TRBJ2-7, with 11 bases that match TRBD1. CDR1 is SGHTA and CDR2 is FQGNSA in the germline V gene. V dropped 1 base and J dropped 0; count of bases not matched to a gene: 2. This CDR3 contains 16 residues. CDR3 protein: CASSLGGTGGSYEQYF. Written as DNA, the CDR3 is TGTGCCAGCAGCTTAGGCGGGACAGGGGGCTCCTACGAGCAGTACTTC.

The CDR3 coding sequence is TGTGCCAGCTCACCAGGGGGCGGACAGACCCAGTACTTC. It encodes CASSPGGGQTQYF. The V gene is TRBV18, the J gene TRBJ2-5; possibly TRBD1 for D (6 bases). The CDR3 length is 13 residues. Germline CDR1 and CDR2: KGHSH and LQKENI. Trimming removed 2 bases at V and 6 bases at J, with 10 bases between.

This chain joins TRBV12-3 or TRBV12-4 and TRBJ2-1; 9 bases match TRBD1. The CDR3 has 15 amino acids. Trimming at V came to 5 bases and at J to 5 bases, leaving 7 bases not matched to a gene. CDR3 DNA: TGTGCCAGCAGTCGGACAGGGGCTTGGAACAATGAGCAGTTCTTC. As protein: CASSRTGAWNNEQFF.

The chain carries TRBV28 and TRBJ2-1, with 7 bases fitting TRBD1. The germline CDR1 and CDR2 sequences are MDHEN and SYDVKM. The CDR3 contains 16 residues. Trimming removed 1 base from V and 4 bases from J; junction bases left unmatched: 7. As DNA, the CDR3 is TGTGCCAGCAGTTTATCTCCGGGACAGAGATACAATGAGCAGTTCTTC. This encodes CASSLSPGQRYNEQFF.

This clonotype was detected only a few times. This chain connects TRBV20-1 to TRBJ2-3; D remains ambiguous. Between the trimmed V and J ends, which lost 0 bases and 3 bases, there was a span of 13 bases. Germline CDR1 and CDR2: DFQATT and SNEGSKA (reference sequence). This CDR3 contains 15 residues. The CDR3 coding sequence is TGCAGTGCTAGAGATCCGCGGAGCGAGACAGATACGCAGTATTTT. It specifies CSARDPRSETDTQYF.

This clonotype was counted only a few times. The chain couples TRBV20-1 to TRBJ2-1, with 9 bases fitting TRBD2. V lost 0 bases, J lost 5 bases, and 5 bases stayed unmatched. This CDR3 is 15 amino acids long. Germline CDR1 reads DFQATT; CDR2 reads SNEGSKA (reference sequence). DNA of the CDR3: TGCAGTGCTAGAGATAGCGGGGGACCACACAATGAGCAGTTCTTC. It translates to CSARDSGGPHNEQFF.

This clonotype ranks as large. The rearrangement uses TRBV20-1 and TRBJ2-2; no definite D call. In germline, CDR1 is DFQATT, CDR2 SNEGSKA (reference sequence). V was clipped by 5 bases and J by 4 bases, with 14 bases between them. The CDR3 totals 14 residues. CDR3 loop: CSASLASGTGELFF. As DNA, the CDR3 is TGCAGTGCTTCTCTTGCGTCGGGCACCGGGGAGCTGTTTTTT.

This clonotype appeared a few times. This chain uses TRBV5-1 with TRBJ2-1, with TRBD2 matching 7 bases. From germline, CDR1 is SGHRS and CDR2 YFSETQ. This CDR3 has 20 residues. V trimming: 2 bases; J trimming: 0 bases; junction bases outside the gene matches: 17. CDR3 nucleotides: TGCGCCAGCAGCTTTAGGGTCCGGGACTACCCACCGAGCTCCTACAATGAGCAGTTCTTC. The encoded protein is CASSFRVRDYPPSSYNEQFF.

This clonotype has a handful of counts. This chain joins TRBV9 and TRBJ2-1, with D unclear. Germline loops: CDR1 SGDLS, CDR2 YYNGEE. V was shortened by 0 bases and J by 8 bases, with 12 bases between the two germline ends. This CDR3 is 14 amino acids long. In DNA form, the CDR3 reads TGTGCCAGCAGCGTAGTAGACCTACTGGATGAGCAGTTCTTC. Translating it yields CASSVVDLLDEQFF. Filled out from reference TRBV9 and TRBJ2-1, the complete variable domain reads DSGVTQTPKHLITATGQRVTLRCSPRSGDLSVYWYQQSLDQGLQFLIQYYNGEERAKGNILERFSAQQFPDLHSELNLSSLELGDSALYFCASSVVDLLDEQFFGPGTRLTVL.

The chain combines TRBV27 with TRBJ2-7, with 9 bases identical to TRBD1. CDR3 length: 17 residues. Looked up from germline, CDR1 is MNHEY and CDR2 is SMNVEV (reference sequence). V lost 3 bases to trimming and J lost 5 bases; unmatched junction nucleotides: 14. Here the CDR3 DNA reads TGTGCCAGCAGTTTTTTGGGTCCCGGGACAGGGTCCCACGAGCAGTACTTC. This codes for CASSFLGPGTGSHEQYF.